The rows below give T cell receptor beta chains drawn from one sample of a study of blood T cells in healthy people across ages. Each CDR3 protein is one row after TCRdb ran MiXCR on the 5' RACE reads. Among 650,000 to 1,000,000 distinct CDR3 sequences listed, 30% to 45% were seen once. Sample: blood. The receptors derive from a man aged 18-30 years in good health. CDR3s include the opening cysteine and the closing phenylalanine or tryptophan. D genes are given only for firm matches. Expanded clones are given a class, and other clones once, few, many or no size at all.

CDR3nt	CDR3aa	d_gene	j_gene	abundance	v_gene
TGTGCCAGCAGTGGGACAGGGCAAAGGTTCAGTGAGCAGTTCTTC	CASSGTGQRFSEQFF	TRBD1	TRBJ2-1	.	TRBV6-1
TGTGCCAGCAGCCCTATAGGGACGGAGGCCTACGAGCAGTACTTC	CASSPIGTEAYEQYF	.	TRBJ2-7	.	TRBV5-6
TGCAGTGCACTGACACTAGCGGGGTCCTACAATGAGCAGTTCTTC	CSALTLAGSYNEQFF	TRBD2	TRBJ2-1	few	TRBV20-1
TGTGCCAGCAGCCCGGGACAGTTGAGAAACACCATATATTTT	CASSPGQLRNTIYF	TRBD1	TRBJ1-3	few	TRBV12-3/TRBV12-4
TGCGCCAGCAGCCAACTGACGGCGGGAAAAGATACGCAGTATTTT	CASSQLTAGKDTQYF	.	TRBJ2-3	.	TRBV4-1
TGTGCCAGCGGAACCGGGGAGGACTCACCCCCCCACTTT	CASGTGEDSPPHF	.	TRBJ1-6	.	TRBV12-3/TRBV12-4
TGTGCCAGCAGCCAAGCCGGTACCCCTTACACCGGGGAGCTGTTTTTT	CASSQAGTPYTGELFF	.	TRBJ2-2	.	TRBV3-1
TGTGCTAGTGGTTTGGACGGGGGTCTGCCCTACAATGAGCAGTTCTTC	CASGLDGGLPYNEQFF	.	TRBJ2-1	.	TRBV12-5
TGTGCCAGCCGAATCACGACTAGCAACAATGAGCAGTTCTTC	CASRITTSNNEQFF	TRBD2	TRBJ2-1	.	TRBV2
TGCAGTGCTAGAGATCTACAGGGATGGGCTAACTATGGCTACACCTTC	CSARDLQGWANYGYTF	.	TRBJ1-2	.	TRBV20-1
TGCGCCAGCAGCCCCGGTGGCGGGGGGAACTCTGGAAACACCATATATTTT	CASSPGGGGNSGNTIYF	.	TRBJ1-3	.	TRBV4-3
TGTGCCAGCGGGGGGACGGCCTCCTACGAGCAGTACTTC	CASGGTASYEQYF	.	TRBJ2-7	.	TRBV6-2/TRBV6-3